Described below is a single T cell receptor beta chain sequence and its context. Its antigen is still unknown. V lost 4 bases to trimming and J lost 6 bases, with 25 bases between them. Germline V gene lookup returns CDR1 DFQATT and CDR2 SNEGSKA (reference sequence). The CDR3 covers 17 residues. Oncomine TCR Beta short-read sequencing was applied to DNA from cultured CD4+ T cells. Investigators isolated genomic DNA from cultured CD4+ T cells. TCRdb reprocessed the PCR reads via MiXCR and lists one record per CDR3 protein. The sample lists 15,000 to 20,000 distinct CDR3 sequences, less than 65% occurring once. This entry comes from a study of vaccination and CD4 T cells after COVID-19. Study-level background: Convalescent cases comprised fewer than ten mild and one severe, all SARS-CoV-2 positive by nasal swab PCR. Points from the study as a whole: Convalescent patients gained a median approximately 90% of their reactive clones only post-vaccination.

Indicated treatment: roughly ten-day PBMC culture with coronavirus spike peptide pools or control peptides (ViraFEST assay). ViraFEST enlarged antigen-specific T cell populations with peptide pools and afterwards sequenced TCRs. This clonotype was sampled from a human donor who had recovered from COVID-19. The chain combines TRBV20-1 with TRBJ1-5; a possible D gene is TRBD1 (5 bases). The sequenced sample consisted of CD4+ T cells from blood, cultured in vitro. CDR3 DNA: TGCAGTGCTAAAAGCCGCCTCAACACAGGAGCTAGTCAGCCCCAGCATTTT. This encodes CSAKSRLNTGASQPQHF.